The text below deals with one TCR beta chain. This entry belongs to a study of blood T cell repertoires in COVID-19. Background on the study: Samples came from the United States, Italy and Spain, spanning acute and convalescent COVID-19.

Generated by immunoSEQ multiplex PCR, the TCRdb table keeps only in-frame clones and is missing some. The table shows about 140,000 clones, with less than 85% occurring only once. After removal of 3 bases from V and 5 bases from J, the junction contained 2 bases not matched to a gene. The CDR3 runs 14 residues. Germline CDR1 MNHNS, CDR2 SASEGT. The sample comprised peripheral blood. J is TRBJ1-4 and V is TRBV6-1, with 8 positions matching TRBD1. This TCR was recovered from a human donor in a cohort sampled during active COVID-19. CDR3 sequence reads: CASSETGANEKLFF. The CDR3 nucleotides are TGTGCCAGCAGTGAGACAGGGGCGAATGAAAAACTGTTTTTT.